This TCR beta chain was identified during a study of cytomegalovirus exposure and HLA in healthy donors. Sequencing was performed with immunoSEQ multiplex PCR; in TCRdb, only in-frame clones are kept and a portion is missing. The table has approximately 180,000 clones, roughly 82% seen once. Germline assignment: CDR1 SGHRS and CDR2 YFSETQ. V lost 0 bases to trimming and J lost 3 bases, with 12 bases between them. This CDR3 spans 15 amino acids. This rearrangement joins TRBV5-1 to TRBJ1-1; the D gene is possibly TRBD1 (6 bases). The sample consisted of PBMCs. The origin of this receptor is a woman under 30 in good health and CMV-seronegative. CDR3 sequence: CASSLGGTWDTEAFF. The CDR3 DNA sequence: TGCGCCAGCAGCTTGGGGGGGACATGGGACACTGAAGCTTTCTTT. Combining the CDR3 with reference TRBV5-1 and TRBJ1-1 gives the whole variable domain KAGVTQTPRYLIKTRGQQVTLSCSPISGHRSVSWYQQTPGQGLQFLFEYFSETQRNKGNFPGRFSGRQFSNSRSEMNVSTLELGDSALYLCASSLGGTWDTEAFFGQGTRLTVV.